Listed below are T cell receptor beta chains from one sample, sequenced in a study of blood T cell repertoires in COVID-19. The repertoire was sequenced with immunoSEQ multiplex PCR; TCRdb's copy has only in-frame clones and lacks some. The table shows some 140,000 clones, with 81% occurring only once. The sequencing input was peripheral blood. The receptors shown here come from a woman aged 55-69 years with active or convalescent COVID-19. Both conserved end residues are part of each CDR3. A D gene is named only where the DNA matches it firmly. Clone sizes are given selectively: once, few, many, or a class where the clone is expanded.

CDR3 protein,CDR3 DNA,V gene,J gene,D gene,clone size
CASSLAQGDTQYF,TGTGCTAGCAGCTTAGCGCAGGGAGATACGCAGTATTTT,TRBV7-7,TRBJ2-3,NA,NA
CASRSSGYNEQFF,TGTGCCAGTAGGAGTAGCGGTTACAATGAGCAGTTCTTC,TRBV19,TRBJ2-1,NA,few
CASSIDLLASRSLYEQYF,TGTGCCAGTAGTATAGATCTACTAGCCTCGCGCAGCCTCTACGAGCAGTACTTC,TRBV19,TRBJ2-7,NA,NA
CASSPYRGSLWNTEAFF,TGTGCCAGCTCTCCTTACAGGGGGAGTTTGTGGAACACTGAAGCTTTCTTT,TRBV18,TRBJ1-1,TRBD1,NA
CASSRQGMNTEAFF,TGTGCCAGCAGCCGACAGGGCATGAACACTGAAGCTTTCTTT,TRBV6-6,TRBJ1-1,TRBD1,NA
CASTPAATYNEQFF,TGTGCCAGTACACCGGCGGCCACCTACAATGAGCAGTTCTTC,TRBV19,TRBJ2-1,NA,NA
CASSQPGGEETQYF,TGCGCCAGCAGCCAACCCGGGGGGGAAGAGACCCAGTACTTC,TRBV4-1,TRBJ2-5,TRBD2,NA
CASGRGGYNEKLFF,TGTGCCAGTGGGAGGGGAGGGTATAATGAAAAACTGTTTTTT,TRBV28,TRBJ1-4,NA,NA
CASTRTARGTEAFF,TGTGCCAGCACACGGACAGCCAGAGGCACTGAAGCTTTCTTT,TRBV6-5,TRBJ1-1,NA,NA
CASSPIQETQYF,TGTGCCAGCTCACCTATTCAAGAGACCCAGTACTTC,TRBV18,TRBJ2-5,NA,few
CASSPPGQHSGNTIYF,TGTGCCAGCAGCCCCCCTGGGCAGCACTCTGGAAACACCATATATTTT,TRBV13,TRBJ1-3,NA,few
CASSLPGGVYEKLFF,TGTGCCAGCAGCTTACCGGGGGGTGTTTACGAAAAACTGTTTTTT,TRBV7-9,TRBJ1-4,NA,NA
CATSGLQGDTEAFF,TGTGCCACCAGCGGATTGCAGGGGGACACTGAAGCTTTCTTT,TRBV15,TRBJ1-1,TRBD1,once
CATSDSRYGYTF,TGTGCCACCAGTGATTCTCGCTATGGCTACACCTTC,TRBV24-1,TRBJ1-2,NA,once
CAWSSYLAGYTEAFF,TGTGCCTGGAGTTCCTACCTGGCGGGATACACTGAAGCTTTCTTT,TRBV30,TRBJ1-1,NA,NA
CASKLAGTYNEQFF,TGCGCCAGCAAACTAGCGGGGACCTACAATGAGCAGTTCTTC,TRBV5-1,TRBJ2-1,TRBD2,NA
CASSKTGEMRGYTF,TGTGCCAGTAGTAAGACAGGGGAGATGCGGGGCTACACCTTC,TRBV19,TRBJ1-2,TRBD1,NA
CASSPTSLTSWQFF,TGTGCCAGCAGTCCGACTAGTTTGACCTCCTGGCAGTTCTTC,TRBV6-2/TRBV6-3,TRBJ2-1,NA,NA
CASSAAFGVPYGYTF,TGTGCCAGCAGTGCAGCGTTCGGAGTTCCTTATGGCTACACCTTC,TRBV25-1,TRBJ1-2,NA,NA
CASSLPPGGEQYF,TGTGCCAGCAGCTTACCTCCGGGGGGCGAGCAGTACTTC,TRBV5-4,TRBJ2-7,TRBD2,NA
CASTSGTTYQPQHF,TGTGCCAGTACATCCGGGACAACCTATCAGCCCCAGCATTTT,TRBV19,TRBJ1-5,NA,NA
CASSPRGQETQYF,TGTGCCAGCTCACCCAGGGGTCAAGAGACCCAGTACTTC,TRBV18,TRBJ2-5,NA,NA
CASSPFRDTGNEQFF,TGTGCCAGCTCACCTTTTAGGGATACAGGGAATGAGCAGTTCTTC,TRBV18,TRBJ2-1,NA,NA
CASSPRGRSTEAFF,TGTGCCAGCAGCCCCCGAGGGAGGTCCACTGAAGCTTTCTTT,TRBV2,TRBJ1-1,NA,few